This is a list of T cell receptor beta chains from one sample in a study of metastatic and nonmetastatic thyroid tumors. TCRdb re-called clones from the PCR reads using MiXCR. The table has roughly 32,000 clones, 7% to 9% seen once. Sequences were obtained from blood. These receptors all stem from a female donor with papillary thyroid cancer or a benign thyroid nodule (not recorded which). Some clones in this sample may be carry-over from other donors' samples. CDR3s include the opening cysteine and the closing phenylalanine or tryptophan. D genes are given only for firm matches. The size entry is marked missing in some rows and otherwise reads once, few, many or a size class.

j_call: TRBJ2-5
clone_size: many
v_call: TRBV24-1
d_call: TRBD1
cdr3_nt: TGTGCCACCAGTGACGATGGCAGGGGGCGGGCGCAGGAAGAGACCCAGTACTTC
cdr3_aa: CATSDDGRGRAQEETQYF

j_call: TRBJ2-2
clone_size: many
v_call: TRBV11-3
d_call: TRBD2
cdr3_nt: TGTGCCAGCAGCCTCGTAGCGGGAGGGCCTGCCGGGGAGCTGTTTTTT
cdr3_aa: CASSLVAGGPAGELFF

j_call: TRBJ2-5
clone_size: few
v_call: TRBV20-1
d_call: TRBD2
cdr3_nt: TGCAGTGCTAGAATAGCGGGAGGTCAAGAGACCCAGTACTTC
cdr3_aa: CSARIAGGQETQYF

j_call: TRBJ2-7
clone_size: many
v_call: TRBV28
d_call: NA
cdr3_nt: TGTGCCAGCTCCGAGGCGGGGGCCCCCTACGAGCAGTACTTC
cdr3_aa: CASSEAGAPYEQYF

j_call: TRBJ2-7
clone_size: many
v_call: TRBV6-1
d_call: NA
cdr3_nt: TGTGCCAGCAGTGAAATGGATACCTACGAGCAGTACTTC
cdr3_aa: CASSEMDTYEQYF

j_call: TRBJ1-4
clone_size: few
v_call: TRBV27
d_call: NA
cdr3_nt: TGTGCCAGCAGTTTAGCACAGGGAAATGAAAAACTGTTTTTT
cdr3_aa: CASSLAQGNEKLFF

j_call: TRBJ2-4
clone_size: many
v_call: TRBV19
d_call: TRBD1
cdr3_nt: TGTGCCAGTAGTATATCTTTGGGACAGGTTAAAAACATTCAGTACTTC
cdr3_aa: CASSISLGQVKNIQYF

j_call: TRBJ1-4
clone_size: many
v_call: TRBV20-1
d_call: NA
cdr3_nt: TGCAGTGCTAGAGAGGGCGGGCACTCTGAAAAACTGTTTTTT
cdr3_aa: CSAREGGHSEKLFF

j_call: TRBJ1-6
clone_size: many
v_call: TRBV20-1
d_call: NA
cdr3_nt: TGCAGTGCACCGCGGCCCGGTTTTAATTCACCCCTCCACTTT
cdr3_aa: CSAPRPGFNSPLHF

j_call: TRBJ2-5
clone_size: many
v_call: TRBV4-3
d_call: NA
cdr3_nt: TGCGCCAGCAGCCAAGAATGGCGGGAGACCCAGTACTTC
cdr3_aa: CASSQEWRETQYF

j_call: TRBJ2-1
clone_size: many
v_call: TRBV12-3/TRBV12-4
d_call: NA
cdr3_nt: TGTGCCAGCACCTCGGGACGGAGGGATTACAATGAGCAGTTCTTC
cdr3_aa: CASTSGRRDYNEQFF

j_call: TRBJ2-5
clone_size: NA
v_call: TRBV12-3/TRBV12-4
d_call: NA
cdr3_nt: TGTGCCAGCAGTTTTGGTGCGGGGGCCATGGAGACCCAGTACTTC
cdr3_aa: CASSFGAGAMETQYF

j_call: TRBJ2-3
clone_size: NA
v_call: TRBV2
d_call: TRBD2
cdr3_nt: TGTGCCAGCAGTGGTAGCGGGGATACGCAGTATTTT
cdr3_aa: CASSGSGDTQYF

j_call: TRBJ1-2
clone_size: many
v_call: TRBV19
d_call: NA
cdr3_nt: TGTGCCAGTGGAAGGTTGGGGGTTGGCTACACCTTC
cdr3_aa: CASGRLGVGYTF

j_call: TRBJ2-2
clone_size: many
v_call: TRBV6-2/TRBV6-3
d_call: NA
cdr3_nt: TGTGCCAGCAGTTACGCGGGACAGCTGAAGACCGGGGAGCTGTTTTTT
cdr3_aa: CASSYAGQLKTGELFF

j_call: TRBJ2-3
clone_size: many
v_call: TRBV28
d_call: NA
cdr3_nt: TGTGCCAGCAGTTTACCGCAAAAGACTACGCAGTATTTT
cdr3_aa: CASSLPQKTTQYF

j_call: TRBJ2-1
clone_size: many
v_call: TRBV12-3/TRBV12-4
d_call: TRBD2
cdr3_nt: TGTGCCAGCAGTTTCCCAGCGGGGGGCATCCCTGAGCAGTTCTTC
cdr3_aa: CASSFPAGGIPEQFF

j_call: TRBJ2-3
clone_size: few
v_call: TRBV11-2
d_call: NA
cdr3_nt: TGTGCCAGCGGCGAGAATCTCCTGACAGATACGCAGTATTTT
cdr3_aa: CASGENLLTDTQYF

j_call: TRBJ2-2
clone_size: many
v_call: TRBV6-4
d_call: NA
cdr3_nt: TGTGCCAGCAGGCACGAGGGGGGCGGGGAGCTGTTTTTT
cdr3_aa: CASRHEGGGELFF

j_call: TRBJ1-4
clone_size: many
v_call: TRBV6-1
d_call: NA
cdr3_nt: TGTGCCAGCAGAGACTCGGGGTGGGATGAAAAACTGTTTTTT
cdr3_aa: CASRDSGWDEKLFF

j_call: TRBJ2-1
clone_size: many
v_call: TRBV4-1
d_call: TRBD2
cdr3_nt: TGCGCCAGCAGCCGTAGCGGGACCCGGAATGAGCAGTTCTTC
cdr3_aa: CASSRSGTRNEQFF

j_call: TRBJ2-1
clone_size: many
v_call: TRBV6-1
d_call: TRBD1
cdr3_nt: TGTGCCAGCAGCGTGGACAGGTGGAATGAGCAGTTCTTC
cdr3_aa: CASSVDRWNEQFF

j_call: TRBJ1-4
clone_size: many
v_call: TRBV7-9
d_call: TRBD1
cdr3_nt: TGTGCCAGCAGCCTGGGACAGGGAAGTGAAAAACTGTTTTTT
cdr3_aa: CASSLGQGSEKLFF

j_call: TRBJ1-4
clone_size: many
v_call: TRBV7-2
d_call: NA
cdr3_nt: TGTGCCAGCAGTCCCTCGACAGGCCGAAATGAAAAACTGTTTTTT
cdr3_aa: CASSPSTGRNEKLFF

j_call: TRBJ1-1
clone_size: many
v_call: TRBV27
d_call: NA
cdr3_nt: TGTGCCAGCAGTTTATCGGGCGGGCTCATGAACACTGAAGCTTTCTTT
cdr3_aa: CASSLSGGLMNTEAFF

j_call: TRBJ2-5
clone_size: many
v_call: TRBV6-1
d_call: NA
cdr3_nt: TGTGCCAGCAGTGAGTGGAGGGGCAGCGCCCAAGAGACCCAGTACTTC
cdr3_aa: CASSEWRGSAQETQYF

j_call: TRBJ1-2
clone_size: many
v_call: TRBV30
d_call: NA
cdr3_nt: TGTGCCTGGTTCGGGTTTTATGGCTACACCTTC
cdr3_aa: CAWFGFYGYTF

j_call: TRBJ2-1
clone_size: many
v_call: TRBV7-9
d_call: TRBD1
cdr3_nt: TGTGCCAGCAGCGAGACAGGGGGGCCGGGTAATGAGCAGTTCTTC
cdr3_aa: CASSETGGPGNEQFF

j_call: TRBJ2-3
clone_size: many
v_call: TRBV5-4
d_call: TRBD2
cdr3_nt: TGTGCCAGCAGCTTCAAGGAGCCTAGCGGGTCTAGCACAGATACGCAGTATTTT
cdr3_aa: CASSFKEPSGSSTDTQYF

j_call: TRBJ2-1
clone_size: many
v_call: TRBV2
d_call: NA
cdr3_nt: TGTGCCAGCAGTATTCTAGGCGGAGGCAACTACAATGAGCAGTTCTTC
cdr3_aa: CASSILGGGNYNEQFF

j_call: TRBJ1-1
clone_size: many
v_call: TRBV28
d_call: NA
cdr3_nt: TGTGCCAGCAGGCCTCGGGGGCAGCAGAACACTGAAGCTTTCTTT
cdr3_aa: CASRPRGQQNTEAFF

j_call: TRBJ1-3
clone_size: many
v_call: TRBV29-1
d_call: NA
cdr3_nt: TGCAGCGTTTTGACAGTCGACACCATATATTTT
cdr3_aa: CSVLTVDTIYF

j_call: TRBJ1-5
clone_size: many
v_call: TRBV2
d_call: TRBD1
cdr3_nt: TGTGCCAGCACCCCGTTGGGCAGGGGGAGAGGTGAGCCCCAGCATTTT
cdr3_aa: CASTPLGRGRGEPQHF

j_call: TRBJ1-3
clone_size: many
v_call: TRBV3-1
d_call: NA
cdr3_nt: TGTGCCAGCAGCCCGGACACCTCTGGAAACACCATATATTTT
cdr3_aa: CASSPDTSGNTIYF

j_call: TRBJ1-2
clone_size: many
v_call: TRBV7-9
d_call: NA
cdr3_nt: TGTGCCAGCAGCTTAGATTTTGGTGGCTACACCTTC
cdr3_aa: CASSLDFGGYTF

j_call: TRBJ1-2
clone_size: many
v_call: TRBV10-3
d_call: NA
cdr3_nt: TGTGCCATCAGTGCCCAGGGGTCCTATGGCTACACCTTC
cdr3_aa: CAISAQGSYGYTF

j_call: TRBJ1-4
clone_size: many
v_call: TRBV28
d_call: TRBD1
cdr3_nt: TGTGCCAGCAGTTCACTGCGGGGGACAGGGGGTGAAAAACTGTTTTTT
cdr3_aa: CASSSLRGTGGEKLFF

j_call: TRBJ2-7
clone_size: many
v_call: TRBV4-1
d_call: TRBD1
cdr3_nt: TGCGCCAGCAGACGACAGGGCACCTACGAGCAGTACTTC
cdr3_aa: CASRRQGTYEQYF

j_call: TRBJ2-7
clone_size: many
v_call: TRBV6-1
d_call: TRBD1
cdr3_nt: TGTGCCAGCAGCCACAGGGGAAACAGCGAGCAGTACTTC
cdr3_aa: CASSHRGNSEQYF

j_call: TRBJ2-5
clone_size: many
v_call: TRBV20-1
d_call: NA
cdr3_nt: TGCAGTGCTAGGGGGTCCAACGGGCACTGGCAAGAGACCCAGTACTTC
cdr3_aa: CSARGSNGHWQETQYF

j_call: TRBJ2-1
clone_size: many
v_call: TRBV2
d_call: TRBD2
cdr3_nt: TGTGCCATCCGGGGGGGCCCCTACAATGAGCAGTTCTTC
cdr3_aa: CAIRGGPYNEQFF

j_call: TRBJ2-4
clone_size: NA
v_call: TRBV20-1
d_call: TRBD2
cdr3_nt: TGCAGTGCCCTCAATAGCGGGAGGATAATTCAGTACTTC
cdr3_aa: CSALNSGRIIQYF

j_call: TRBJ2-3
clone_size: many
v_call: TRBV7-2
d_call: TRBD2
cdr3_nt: TGTGCCAGCAGCGGACTAGCGAAAGGGGTTCGTACGCAGTATTTT
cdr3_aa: CASSGLAKGVRTQYF

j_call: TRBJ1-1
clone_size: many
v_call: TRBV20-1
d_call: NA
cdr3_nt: TGCAGTGCTAGGTCGACGGTGAACACTGAAGCTTTCTTT
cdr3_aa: CSARSTVNTEAFF

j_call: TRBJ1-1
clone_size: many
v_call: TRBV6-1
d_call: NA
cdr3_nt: TGTGCCAGCAGGAAGGACGGCCCTCACACTGAAGCTTTCTTT
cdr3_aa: CASRKDGPHTEAFF

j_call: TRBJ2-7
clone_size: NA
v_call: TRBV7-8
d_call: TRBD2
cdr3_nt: TGTGCCAGCATCTTAGCTTGCCTAGCGGGGCCCCGCCCCTGGTGCGAGCAGTACTTC
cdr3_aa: CASILACLAGPRPWCEQYF

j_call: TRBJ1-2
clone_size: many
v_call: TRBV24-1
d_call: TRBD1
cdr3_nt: TGTGCCACCAGTGACCAGACAGGGGGAAATGGCTACACCTTC
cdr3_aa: CATSDQTGGNGYTF

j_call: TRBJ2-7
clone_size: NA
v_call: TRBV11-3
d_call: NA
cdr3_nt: TGTGCCAGCAGTTCGTTACTAGAATACGAGCAGTACTTC
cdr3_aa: CASSSLLEYEQYF

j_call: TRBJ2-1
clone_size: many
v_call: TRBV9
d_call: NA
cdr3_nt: TGTGCCAGCAGCGTAGGGGTCGGATACAATGAGCAGTTCTTC
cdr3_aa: CASSVGVGYNEQFF

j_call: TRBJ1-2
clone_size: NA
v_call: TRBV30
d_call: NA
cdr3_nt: TGTGCCTGGAGGAGACAGCGGGATGGCTACACCTTC
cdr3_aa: CAWRRQRDGYTF

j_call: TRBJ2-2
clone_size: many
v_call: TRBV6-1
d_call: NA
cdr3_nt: TGTGCCAGCAGTTTAGGCGGGTCCCATCGCCACACCGGGGAGCTGTTTTTT
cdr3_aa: CASSLGGSHRHTGELFF

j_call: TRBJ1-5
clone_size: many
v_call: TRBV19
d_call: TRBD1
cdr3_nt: TGTGCCAGTAGTATAGATCGGCCCAGGGGGAACAATCAGCCCCAGCATTTT
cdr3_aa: CASSIDRPRGNNQPQHF

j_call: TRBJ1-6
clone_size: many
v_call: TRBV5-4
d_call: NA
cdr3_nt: TGTGCCAGCAGCTTGAATCAGGGGATTAATTCACCCCTCCACTTT
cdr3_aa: CASSLNQGINSPLHF

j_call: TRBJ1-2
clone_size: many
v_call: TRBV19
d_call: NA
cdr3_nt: TGTGCCAGTACCCCGGGGCCAACCCACTATGGCTACACCTTC
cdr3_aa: CASTPGPTHYGYTF

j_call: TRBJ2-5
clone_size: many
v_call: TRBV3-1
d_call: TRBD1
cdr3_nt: TGTGCCAGCAACAAGACAGGGTTTAGTTCGGAGACCCAGTACTTC
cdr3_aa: CASNKTGFSSETQYF

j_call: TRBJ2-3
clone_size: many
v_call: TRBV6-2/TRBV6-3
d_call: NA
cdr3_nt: TGTGCCAGCAGTTACGTGGGGGCCCAGGGAAATACGCAGTATTTT
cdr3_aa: CASSYVGAQGNTQYF